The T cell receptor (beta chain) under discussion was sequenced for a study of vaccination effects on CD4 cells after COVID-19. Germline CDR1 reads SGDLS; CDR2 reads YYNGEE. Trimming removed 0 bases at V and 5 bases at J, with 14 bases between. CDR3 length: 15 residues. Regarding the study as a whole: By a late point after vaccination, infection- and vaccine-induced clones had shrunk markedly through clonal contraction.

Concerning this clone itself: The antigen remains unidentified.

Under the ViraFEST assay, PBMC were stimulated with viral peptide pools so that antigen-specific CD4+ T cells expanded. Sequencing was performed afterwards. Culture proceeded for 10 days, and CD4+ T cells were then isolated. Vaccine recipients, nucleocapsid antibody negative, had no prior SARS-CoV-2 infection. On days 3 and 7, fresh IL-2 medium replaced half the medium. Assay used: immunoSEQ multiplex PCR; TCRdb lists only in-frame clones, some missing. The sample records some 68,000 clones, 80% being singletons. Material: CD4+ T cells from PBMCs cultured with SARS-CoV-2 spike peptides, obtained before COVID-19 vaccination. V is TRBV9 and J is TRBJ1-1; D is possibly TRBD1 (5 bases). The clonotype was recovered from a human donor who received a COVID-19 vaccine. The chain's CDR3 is CASSVEPLGGTEAFF. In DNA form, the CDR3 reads TGTGCCAGCAGCGTAGAACCCCTTGGGGGGACTGAAGCTTTCTTT.